This T cell receptor (beta chain) was found in a study of blood T cell repertoires in COVID-19. Study-wide context: Samples of COVID-19 (acute and convalescent) were obtained from the United States, Italy and Spain. T cells, B-cell-depleted T cells, or PBMCs provided the cDNA or gDNA that served as material.

With 0 bases removed from V and 3 bases from J, the gap between germline ends came to 13 bases. The length of the CDR3 is 15 residues. In germline, CDR1 is SGDLS, CDR2 YYNGEE. Original methodology: Using reference gene primer amplification, nucleated cell counts were estimated. Clones were read by immunoSEQ multiplex PCR, and TCRdb kept only the in-frame ones, dropping some. The V and J calls and clone size are taken from that table; D and trimming were inferred from the DNA. The sample shows 200,000 or so clones, roughly four fifths of them seen only once. V gene TRBV9 combines with J gene TRBJ2-7; D is unresolved. This TCR derives from a woman between 40 and 50 years old with acute or convalescent COVID-19. Specimen: peripheral blood. This CDR3 is CASSVAHSLLYEQYF. The CDR3 DNA reads as TGTGCCAGCAGCGTAGCCCACAGTTTGCTCTACGAGCAGTACTTC. Based on the CDR3 plus reference TRBV9 and TRBJ2-7, the full variable domain is DSGVTQTPKHLITATGQRVTLRCSPRSGDLSVYWYQQSLDQGLQFLIQYYNGEERAKGNILERFSAQQFPDLHSELNLSSLELGDSALYFCASSVAHSLLYEQYFGPGTRLTVT.